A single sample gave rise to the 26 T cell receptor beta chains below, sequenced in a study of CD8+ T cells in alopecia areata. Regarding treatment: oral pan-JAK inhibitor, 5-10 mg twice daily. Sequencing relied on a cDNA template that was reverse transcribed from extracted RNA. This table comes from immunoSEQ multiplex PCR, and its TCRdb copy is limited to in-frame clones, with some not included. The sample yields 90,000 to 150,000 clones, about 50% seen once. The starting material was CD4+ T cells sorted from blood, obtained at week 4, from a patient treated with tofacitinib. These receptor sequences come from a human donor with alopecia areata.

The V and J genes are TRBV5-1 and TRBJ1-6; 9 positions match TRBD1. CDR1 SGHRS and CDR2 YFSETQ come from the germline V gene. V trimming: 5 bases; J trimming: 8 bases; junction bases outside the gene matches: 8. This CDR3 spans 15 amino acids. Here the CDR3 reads CASRQNRGLDSPLHF. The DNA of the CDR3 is TGCGCCAGCAGACAAAACAGGGGGCTCGATTCACCCCTCCACTTT.

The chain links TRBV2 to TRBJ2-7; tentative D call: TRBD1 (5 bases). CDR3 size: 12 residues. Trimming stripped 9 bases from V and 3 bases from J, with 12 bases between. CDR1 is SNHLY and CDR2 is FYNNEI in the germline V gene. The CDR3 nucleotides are TGTGCCAGTGACAGTGCCGGCTACGAGCAGTACTTC. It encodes CASDSAGYEQYF.

CDR3 sequence (DNA): TGCAGCGTTGTAGGGACAGGGGTCTCCTACGAGCAGTACTTC. Translation gives CSVVGTGVSYEQYF. This chain connects TRBV29-1 to TRBJ2-7, with TRBD1 identical over 10 bases. The CDR3 runs 14 residues. Germline loops: CDR1 SQVTM, CDR2 ANQGSEA. Trimming at V came to 4 bases and at J to 0 bases, leaving 3 bases not matched to a gene.

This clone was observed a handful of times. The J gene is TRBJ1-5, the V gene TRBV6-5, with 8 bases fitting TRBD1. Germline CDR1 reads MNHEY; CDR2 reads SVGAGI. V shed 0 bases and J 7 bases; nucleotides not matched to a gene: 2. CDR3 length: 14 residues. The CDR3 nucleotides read TGTGCCAGCAGTTACTCGGACAGGGTGCAGCCCCAGCATTTT. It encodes CASSYSDRVQPQHF.

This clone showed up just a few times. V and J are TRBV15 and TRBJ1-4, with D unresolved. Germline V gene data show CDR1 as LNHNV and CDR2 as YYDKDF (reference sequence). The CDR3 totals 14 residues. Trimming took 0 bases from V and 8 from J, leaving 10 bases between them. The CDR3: CATSRDLGEEKLFF. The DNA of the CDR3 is TGTGCCACCAGCAGAGACCTCGGGGAGGAAAAACTGTTTTTT.

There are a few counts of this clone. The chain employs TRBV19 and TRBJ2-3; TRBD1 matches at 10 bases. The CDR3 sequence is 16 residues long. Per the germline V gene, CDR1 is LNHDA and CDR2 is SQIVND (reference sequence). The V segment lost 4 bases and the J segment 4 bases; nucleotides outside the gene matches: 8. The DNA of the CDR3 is TGTGCCAGTAGTAAAACGACAGGGGGCGCATCAGATACGCAGTATTTT. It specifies CASSKTTGGASDTQYF. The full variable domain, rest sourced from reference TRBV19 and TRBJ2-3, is DGGITQSPKYLFRKEGQNVTLSCEQNLNHDAMYWYRQDPGQGLRLIYYSQIVNDFQKGDIAEGYSVSREKKESFPLTVTSAQKNPTAFYLCASSKTTGGASDTQYFGPGTRLTVL.

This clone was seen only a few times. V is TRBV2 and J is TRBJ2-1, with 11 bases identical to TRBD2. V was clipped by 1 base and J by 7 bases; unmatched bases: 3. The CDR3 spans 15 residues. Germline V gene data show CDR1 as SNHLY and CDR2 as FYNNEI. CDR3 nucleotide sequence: TGTGCCAGCAGTGAAGATAGCGGGGGGGTTAATGAGCAGTTCTTC. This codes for CASSEDSGGVNEQFF.

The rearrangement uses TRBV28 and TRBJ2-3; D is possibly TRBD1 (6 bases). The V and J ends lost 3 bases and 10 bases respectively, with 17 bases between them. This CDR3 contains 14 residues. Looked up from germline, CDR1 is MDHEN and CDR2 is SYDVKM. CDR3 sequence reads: CASSFGQGSRSQYF. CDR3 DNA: TGTGCCAGCAGTTTTGGCCAGGGGAGTAGATCGCAGTATTTT.

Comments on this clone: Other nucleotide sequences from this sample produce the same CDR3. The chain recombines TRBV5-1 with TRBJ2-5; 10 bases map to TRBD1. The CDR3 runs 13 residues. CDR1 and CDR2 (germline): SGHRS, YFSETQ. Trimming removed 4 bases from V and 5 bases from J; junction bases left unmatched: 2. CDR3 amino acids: CASSRDRGETQYF. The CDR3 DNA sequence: TGCGCCAGCAGCCGGGACAGGGGTGAGACCCAGTACTTC.

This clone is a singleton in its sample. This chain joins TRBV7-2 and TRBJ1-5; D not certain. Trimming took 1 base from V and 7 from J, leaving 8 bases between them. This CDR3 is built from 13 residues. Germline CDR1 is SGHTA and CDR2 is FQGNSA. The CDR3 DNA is TGTGCCAGCAGCTTAGTAGAGGGCCAGCCCCAGCATTTT. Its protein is CASSLVEGQPQHF.

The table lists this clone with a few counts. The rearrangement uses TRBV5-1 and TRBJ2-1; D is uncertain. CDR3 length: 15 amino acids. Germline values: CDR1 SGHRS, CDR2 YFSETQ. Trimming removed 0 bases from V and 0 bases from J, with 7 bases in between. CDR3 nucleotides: TGCGCCAGCAGCTTGGACACGGGCTCCTACAATGAGCAGTTCTTC. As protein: CASSLDTGSYNEQFF.

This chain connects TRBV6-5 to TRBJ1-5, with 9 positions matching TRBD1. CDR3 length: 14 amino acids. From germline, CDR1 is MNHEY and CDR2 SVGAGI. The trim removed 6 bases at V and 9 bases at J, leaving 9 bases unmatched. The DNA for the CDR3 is TGTGCCAGCAGGCTTACAGGGGGCGCGGGGCCCCAGCATTTT. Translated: CASRLTGGAGPQHF.

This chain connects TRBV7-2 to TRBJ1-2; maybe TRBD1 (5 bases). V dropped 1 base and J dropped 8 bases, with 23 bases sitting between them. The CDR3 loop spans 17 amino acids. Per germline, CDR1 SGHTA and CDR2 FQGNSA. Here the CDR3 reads CASSLVPGRIYVGGYTF. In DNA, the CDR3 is TGTGCCAGCAGCTTAGTTCCAGGGCGGATCTATGTCGGCGGCTACACCTTC.

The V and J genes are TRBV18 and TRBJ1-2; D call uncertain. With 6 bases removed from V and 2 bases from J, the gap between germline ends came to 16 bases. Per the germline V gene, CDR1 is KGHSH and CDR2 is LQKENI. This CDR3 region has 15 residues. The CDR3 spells CASSPFPTANYGYTF. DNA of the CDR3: TGTGCCAGCTCCCCCTTTCCTACAGCGAACTATGGCTACACCTTC.

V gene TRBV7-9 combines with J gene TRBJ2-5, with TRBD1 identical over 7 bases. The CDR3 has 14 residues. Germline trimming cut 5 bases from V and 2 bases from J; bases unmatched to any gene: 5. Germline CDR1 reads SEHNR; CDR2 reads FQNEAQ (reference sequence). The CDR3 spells CASSGTELQETQYF. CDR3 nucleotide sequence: TGTGCCAGCAGCGGGACAGAACTACAAGAGACCCAGTACTTC.

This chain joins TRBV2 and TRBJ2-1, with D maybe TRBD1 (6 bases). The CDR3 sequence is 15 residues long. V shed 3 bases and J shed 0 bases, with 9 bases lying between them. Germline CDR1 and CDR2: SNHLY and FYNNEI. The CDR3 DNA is TGTGCCAGCAGTGACGAAGGGGGCTCCTACAATGAGCAGTTCTTC. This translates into CASSDEGGSYNEQFF. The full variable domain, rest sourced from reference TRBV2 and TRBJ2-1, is EPEVTQTPSHQVTQMGQEVILRCVPISNHLYFYWYRQILGQKVEFLVSFYNNEISEKSEIFDDQFSVERPDGSNFTLKIRSTKLEDSAMYFCASSDEGGSYNEQFFGPGTRLTVL.

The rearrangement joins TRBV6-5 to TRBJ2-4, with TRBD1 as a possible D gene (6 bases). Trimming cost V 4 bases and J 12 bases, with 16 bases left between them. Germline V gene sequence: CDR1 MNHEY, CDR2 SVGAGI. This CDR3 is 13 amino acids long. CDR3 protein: CASSFLTGSPQYF. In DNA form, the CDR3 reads TGTGCCAGCAGTTTTTTGACAGGATCGCCTCAGTACTTC.

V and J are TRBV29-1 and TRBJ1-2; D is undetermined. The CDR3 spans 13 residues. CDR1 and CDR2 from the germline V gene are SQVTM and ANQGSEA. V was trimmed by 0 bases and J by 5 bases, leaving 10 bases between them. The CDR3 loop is CSVEEGPQYGYTF. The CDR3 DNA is TGCAGCGTTGAAGAGGGTCCTCAATATGGCTACACCTTC. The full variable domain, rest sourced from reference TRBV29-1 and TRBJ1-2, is SAVISQKPSRDICQRGTSLTIQCQVDSQVTMMFWYRQQPGQSLTLIATANQGSEATYESGFVIDKFPISRPNLTFSTLTVSNMSPEDSSIYLCSVEEGPQYGYTFGSGTRLTVV.

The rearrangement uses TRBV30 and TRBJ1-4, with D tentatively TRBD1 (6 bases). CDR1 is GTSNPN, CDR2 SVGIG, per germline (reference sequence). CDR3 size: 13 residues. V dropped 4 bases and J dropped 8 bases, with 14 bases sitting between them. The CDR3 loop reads CAWNTGLGEKLFF. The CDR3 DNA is TGTGCCTGGAATACAGGGTTAGGAGAAAAACTGTTTTTT.

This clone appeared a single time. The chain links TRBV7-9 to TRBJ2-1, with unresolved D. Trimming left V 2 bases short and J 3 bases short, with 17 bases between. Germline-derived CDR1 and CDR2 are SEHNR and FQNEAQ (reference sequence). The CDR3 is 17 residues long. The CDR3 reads CASSLPRPTSSYNEQFF. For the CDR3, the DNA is TGTGCCAGCAGCTTACCTAGGCCGACAAGCAGCTACAATGAGCAGTTCTTC.

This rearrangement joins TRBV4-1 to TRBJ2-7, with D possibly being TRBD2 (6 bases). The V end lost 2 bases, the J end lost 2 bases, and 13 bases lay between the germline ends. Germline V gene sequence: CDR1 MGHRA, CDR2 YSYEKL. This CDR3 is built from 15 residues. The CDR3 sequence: CASSQPGLETYEQYF. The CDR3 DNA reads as TGCGCCAGCAGCCAACCGGGACTGGAAACCTACGAGCAGTACTTC.

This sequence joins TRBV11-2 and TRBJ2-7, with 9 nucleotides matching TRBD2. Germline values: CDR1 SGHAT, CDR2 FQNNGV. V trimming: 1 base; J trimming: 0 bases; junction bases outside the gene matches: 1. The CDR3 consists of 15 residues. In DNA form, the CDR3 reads TGTGCCAGCAGCTTAGCTAGCGGGGTCTCCTACGAGCAGTACTTC. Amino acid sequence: CASSLASGVSYEQYF.

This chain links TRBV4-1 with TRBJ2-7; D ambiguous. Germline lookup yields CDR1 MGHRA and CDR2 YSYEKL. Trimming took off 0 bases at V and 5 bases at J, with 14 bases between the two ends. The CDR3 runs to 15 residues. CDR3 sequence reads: CASSQERKDSHEQYF. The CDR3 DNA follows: TGCGCCAGCAGCCAAGAGCGCAAGGATTCCCACGAGCAGTACTTC.

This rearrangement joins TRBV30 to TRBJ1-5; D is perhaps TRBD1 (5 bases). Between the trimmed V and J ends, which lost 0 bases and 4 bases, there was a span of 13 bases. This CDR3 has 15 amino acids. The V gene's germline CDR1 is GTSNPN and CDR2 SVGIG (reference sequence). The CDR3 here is CAWSVFGAVNQPQHF. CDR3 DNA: TGTGCCTGGAGTGTATTTGGGGCTGTAAATCAGCCCCAGCATTTT.

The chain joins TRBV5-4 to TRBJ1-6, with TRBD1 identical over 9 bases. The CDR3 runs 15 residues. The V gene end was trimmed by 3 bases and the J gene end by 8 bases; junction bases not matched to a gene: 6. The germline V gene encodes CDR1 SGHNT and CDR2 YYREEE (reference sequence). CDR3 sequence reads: CASSWTGAVDSPLHF. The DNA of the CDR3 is TGTGCCAGCAGCTGGACAGGGGCCGTGGATTCACCCCTCCACTTT.

Here the CDR3 reads CASSLRFILGSTYEQYF. The CDR3 DNA follows: TGTGCCAGCAGCTTGCGGTTTATCCTGGGCTCTACCTACGAGCAGTACTTC. V usage is TRBV5-6 and J usage is TRBJ2-7; D is unclear. This CDR3 region has 17 residues. Germline assignment: CDR1 SGHDT and CDR2 YYEEEE. V dropped 1 base and J dropped 2 bases, with 19 bases sitting between them. Looking up the rest from reference TRBV5-6 and TRBJ2-7 gives the full variable domain: DAGVTQSPTHLIKTRGQQVTLRCSPKSGHDTVSWYQQALGQGPQFIFQYYEEEERQRGNFPDRFSGHQFPNYSSELNVNALLLGDSALYLCASSLRFILGSTYEQYFGPGTRLTVT.